The TCR beta chain under discussion was sequenced for a study of blood T cell repertoires in COVID-19 (dated by TCRdb to about 2020). Study-wide context: Collaborator samples came from the United States, Italy and Spain and covered acute and convalescent phases of COVID-19. The material from the prospective study consisted of cDNA or gDNA derived from T cells, B-cell-depleted T cells, or PBMCs. The dataset comprised deeply sampled blood TCRbeta repertoires from subjects exposed to, actively infected with, or recovered from COVID-19. A freely available public database, intended as a resource for researchers studying the immune response to SARS-CoV-2, is where the repertoires were released. Samples came from the ongoing ImmuneRACE study (first 160 participants) plus 1,254 subjects from 6 global collaborators. A de-identified subject ID, COVID-19 status, age in years and sex were almost always included in the sample metadata. Where available, HLA class I and class II types were taken from metadata supplied by the sample provider and were not determined by assay-based typing. Overall results and qualifications from the work: Clinical and demographic metadata were provided uncurated, with the amount varying by source and participant.

The CDR1 and CDR2 encoded by the germline V gene (reference sequence) are LGHDT and YNNKEL. Its CDR3 holds 16 amino acids, cysteine through phenylalanine. Kept here is only the CDR3 DNA, which spans 48 bases and is read in frame from base 1. Trimming removed 1 base from V and 0 bases from J, leaving 12 bases between the germline ends. TCRbeta CDR3 regions were amplified from genomic DNA by means of the immunoSEQ Assay, a bias-controlled multiplex PCR. As for the authors' bioinformatics: The number of nucleated cells in each sample was estimated by amplification of reference gene primers within the assay. Sequence reads were collapsed and filtered to measure the absolute abundance of every unique TCRbeta CDR3 rearrangement. For each sample, productive Simpson clonality was calculated as the square root of Simpson's diversity index over productive rearrangements. The source is immuneACCESS, and TCRdb retained only in-frame sequences with V and J called. Part of the clones is not carried over; for the studies checked, unresolved V genes explain less than half of this, and the remainder is unexplained. V, J and clone size reflect that table, while D and trimming were determined from the DNA. The sample records some 300,000 clones, about 87% of which are singletons. The leading ten clones occupy 6.3% of the sample.

One collaborating source in Seattle enrolled patients while the patients were actively infected and followed the patients over time throughout the course of disease. Collaborating institutions collected whole blood in K2EDTA tubes following their own protocols. For TCRbeta analysis, collaborator samples were shipped as frozen whole blood, as isolated PBMCs, or as DNA extracted from either sample type. Of note for this clone: Its specific antigen is unknown. No clone much larger than this one lies a single base away; base qualities are absent.

The rearrangement combines TRBV3-1 (or the pseudogene TRBV3-2) with TRBJ1-1; the D gene identity is not certain. This TCR derives from a woman aged 50 to 60 with COVID-19, enrolled during active disease. The material sequenced was peripheral blood. Read as DNA, the sequence is TGTGCCAGCAGCCAAGGGGAGATTAGGATGAACACTGAAGCTTTCTTT. Its product reads: CASSQGEIRMNTEAFF.